This TCR beta chain was observed in a study of T cells in Graves' hyperthyroidism and ophthalmopathy. Study at large: Sampling of peripheral blood happened at initial diagnosis, prior to any treatment.

This clonotype appeared many times. The antigen is undetermined. The CDR3 has 10 amino acids. The germline V and J ends were trimmed by 3 bases and 8 bases, with 7 bases remaining between them. Germline CDR1 reads DFQATT; CDR2 reads SNEGSKA (reference sequence). The source material, RNA transcripts, was used to amplify TCR beta CDR3 regions. A first-round RT-PCR of the TCR CDR3 used the HTBI primer set. TCRdb redid the calling of the multiplex PCR reads with MiXCR, one entry per CDR3 protein. The repertoire has roughly 840,000 distinct CDR3 sequences, about 38% of them found once; the top ten carry approximately 8.7%. Findings of the study overall: Most thyroid clonotypes expanded above 0.001 appeared in blood too.

Every diagnosis used clinical symptoms, serum thyroxine and TRAb, thyroid ultrasound and orbital computed tomography. Using over 8.5 ml of fresh peripheral blood, PBMCs were prepared. The rearrangement joins TRBV20-1 to TRBJ1-1; D gene unclear. This TCR came from a man between 18 and 29 years old with Graves' hyperthyroidism. The sequencing sample was made of blood. The CDR3 nucleotides read TGCAGTGCTAGGGCGGAGGAAGCTTTCTTT. It yields the protein CSARAEEAFF.